The 17 T cell receptor beta chains below were found in one sample sequenced in a study of T-cell reconstitution after alpha-beta-depleted transplantation in children. Construction of the TCRbeta library involved unique molecular identifiers. In TCRdb, the PCR reads were re-called with MiXCR into one record per CDR3 protein. This sample has around 500,000 distinct CDR3 sequences, with 23% found just once. The specimen was PBMCs, mostly from graft donor cells, collected 360 days after TCRalphabeta/CD19-depleted stem cell transplant. Receptors were obtained from a boy under three years old who had a stem cell transplant for acute myeloid leukemia, so the T cells may come from the graft donor.

This clonotype was seen at least ten times. The gene calls are TRBV27 and TRBJ2-1, with D unresolved. Per germline, CDR1 MNHEY and CDR2 SMNVEV (reference sequence). CDR3 length: 13 residues. The V gene lost 5 bases and the J gene lost 7 bases, with 12 bases spanning the gap. CDR3 sequence reads: CASSAAPRNEQFF. The CDR3 nucleotides read TGTGCCAGCAGTGCCGCCCCCAGGAATGAGCAGTTCTTC.

This clonotype was counted ten times or more. This chain links TRBV12-3 or TRBV12-4 with TRBJ2-2; perhaps TRBD2 as D (6 bases). CDR3 size: 15 residues. The germline V and J ends were trimmed by 4 bases and 2 bases, with 11 bases remaining between them. For the CDR3, the DNA is TGTGCCAGCAGTTCCCTAGCGCCCAACACCGGGGAGCTGTTTTTT. Its translation is CASSSLAPNTGELFF.

The chain joins TRBV30 to TRBJ1-2; D remains unclear. The germline V gene has CDR1 GTSNPN and CDR2 SVGIG (reference sequence). V was clipped by 3 bases and J by 8 bases, with 10 bases between them. The CDR3 runs to 11 residues. Written as DNA, the CDR3 is TGTGCCTGGAGCGACCTCTTGGGCTACACCTTC. Its translation is CAWSDLLGYTF.

This clonotype was seen a handful of times. The chain is built from TRBV20-1 and TRBJ2-7; tentatively, D is TRBD2 (5 bases). Germline CDR1 and CDR2: DFQATT and SNEGSKA (reference sequence). V was shortened by 1 base and J by 5 bases, with 12 bases between the two germline ends. The CDR3 is made up of 13 amino acids. The CDR3 DNA is TGCAGTGCTAGAGGAGGGATACCCCACGAGCAGTACTTC. This sequence encodes CSARGGIPHEQYF.

The chain links TRBV4-2 to TRBJ2-1, with 9 bases lining up with TRBD2. Losses at the gene ends were 4 bases for V and 5 bases for J; bases not matched to a gene: 15. Germline V gene sequence: CDR1 LGHNA, CDR2 YNFKEQ. The CDR3 runs 18 residues. This CDR3 reads CASSLTGPSQRGDNEQFF. In DNA form, the CDR3 reads TGTGCCAGCAGCCTAACCGGCCCCTCTCAGCGGGGGGACAATGAGCAGTTCTTC.

The CDR3 protein is CASSLMGGGQYGYEQYF. The CDR3 bases are TGCGCCAGCAGCTTGATGGGGGGGGGCCAGTATGGCTACGAGCAGTACTTC. The V and J genes are TRBV5-1 and TRBJ2-7, with a possible D match to TRBD2 (7 bases). This CDR3 is 17 amino acids long. Germline CDR1 reads SGHRS; CDR2 reads YFSETQ. Trimming removed 1 base at V and 3 bases at J, with 20 bases between. Combining the CDR3 with reference TRBV5-1 and TRBJ2-7 gives the whole variable domain KAGVTQTPRYLIKTRGQQVTLSCSPISGHRSVSWYQQTPGQGLQFLFEYFSETQRNKGNFPGRFSGRQFSNSRSEMNVSTLELGDSALYLCASSLMGGGQYGYEQYFGPGTRLTVT.

The genes are TRBV6-5 and TRBJ1-5; 7 bases line up with TRBD1. V was clipped by 6 bases and J by 0 bases; unmatched bases: 5. The CDR3 has 15 amino acids. The germline CDR1 and CDR2 sequences are MNHEY and SVGAGI. This CDR3 is CASSKDRDSNQPQHF. The CDR3 nucleotides are TGTGCCAGCAGCAAAGACAGGGATAGCAATCAGCCCCAGCATTTT.

This sequence joins TRBV4-2 and TRBJ2-3; possibly TRBD1 for D (5 bases). This CDR3 spans 16 amino acids. The germline V gene has CDR1 LGHNA and CDR2 YNFKEQ. Trimming shortened V by 0 bases and J by 2 bases, and 12 bases separated the two germline ends. In DNA, the CDR3 is TGTGCCAGCAGCCAAGATATGGGCAGGGCCACAGATACGCAGTATTTT. It is translated as CASSQDMGRATDTQYF.

V is TRBV6-2 or TRBV6-3 and J is TRBJ2-5, with 8 nucleotides matching TRBD1. With V trimmed by 2 bases and J by 5 bases, 4 bases remained unmatched. The CDR3 is made up of 14 amino acids. CDR1 MNHEY and CDR2 SVGEGT come from the germline V gene. The CDR3 region is CASSYLRDRETQYF. CDR3 nucleotides: TGTGCCAGCAGTTACCTGCGGGACAGGGAGACCCAGTACTTC.

This clonotype was counted between two and nine times. The V and J genes are TRBV4-2 and TRBJ2-3; TRBD1 agrees at 9 bases. This CDR3 has 16 amino acids. J lost 3 bases, V lost 3 bases, and 7 bases had no gene match. Germline assignment: CDR1 LGHNA and CDR2 YNFKEQ. The CDR3 region has the DNA TGTGCCAGCAGCCACCTATGGGACAGGGAAACAGATACGCAGTATTTT. Its protein is CASSHLWDRETDTQYF.

This clonotype was observed a handful of times. DNA of the CDR3: TGTGCCAGCAGAGGAACAGGGAAAGAGACCCAGTACTTC. It translates to CASRGTGKETQYF. The chain is built from TRBV12-3 or TRBV12-4 and TRBJ2-5, with a weak D call TRBD1 (6 bases). V lost 6 bases, J lost 3 bases, and 11 bases lay in between. The length of the CDR3 is 13 residues.

The genes are TRBV7-3 and TRBJ2-5; D gene unclear. Germline lookup yields CDR1 SGHTA and CDR2 FQGTGA. This CDR3 spans 16 amino acids. Trimming left V 5 bases short and J 0 bases short, with 16 bases between. In DNA form, the CDR3 reads TGTGCCAGCAGCCCCACCCCGACGGTTTACCAAGAGACCCAGTACTTC. This codes for CASSPTPTVYQETQYF. Supplemented by reference TRBV7-3 and TRBJ2-5, the full variable domain reads GAGVSQTPSNKVTEKGKYVELRCDPISGHTALYWYRQSLGQGPEFLIYFQGTGAADDSGLPNDRFFAVRPEGSVSTLKIQRTERGDSAVYLCASSPTPTVYQETQYFGPGTRLLVL.

This clonotype was observed once. V usage is TRBV7-6 and J usage is TRBJ2-5; TRBD1 matches at 8 bases. The CDR3 contains 16 residues. Trimming removed 1 base from V and 3 bases from J; junction bases left unmatched: 7. Germline CDR1 SGHVS, CDR2 FNYEAQ. In DNA, the CDR3 is TGTGCCAGCAGCTTAGGTGTACGGACAGGGAAAGAGACCCAGTACTTC. Protein sequence: CASSLGVRTGKETQYF.

Ten or more counts support this clonotype. The V and J genes are TRBV10-3 and TRBJ2-3, with 8 bases lining up with TRBD2. From germline, CDR1 is ENHRY and CDR2 SYGVKD. V gave up 3 bases and J gave up 4 bases; unmatched junction bases: 6. The CDR3 runs 15 residues. Written as DNA, the CDR3 is TGTGCCATCAGTGACCGAGCGGGGGCGTCAGATACGCAGTATTTT. Amino acid sequence: CAISDRAGASDTQYF.

This clonotype was detected only a few times. The chain links TRBV7-2 to TRBJ2-1; 11 positions agree with TRBD2. This CDR3 is 16 amino acids long. V was clipped by 5 bases and J by 0 bases; unmatched bases: 3. Looked up from germline, CDR1 is SGHTA and CDR2 is FQGNSA. The CDR3 nucleotides read TGTGCCAGCAGCAGAACTAGCGGGAGCTCCTACAATGAGCAGTTCTTC. It codes for CASSRTSGSSYNEQFF.

The chain employs TRBV10-3 and TRBJ2-1, with 12 nucleotides matching TRBD2. J lost 6 bases, V lost 5 bases, and 20 bases had no gene match. CDR1 is ENHRY and CDR2 is SYGVKD in the germline V gene. The CDR3 sequence is 20 residues long. In DNA, the CDR3 is TGTGCCATCAGTAAACCAACGATGTCTAGCGGGGGGGCGGAGTTCAATGAGCAGTTCTTC. This codes for CAISKPTMSSGGAEFNEQFF.

V usage is TRBV20-1 and J usage is TRBJ2-5, with D possibly matching TRBD2 (6 bases). The V and J ends lost 6 bases and 1 base respectively, with 12 bases between them. In germline, CDR1 is DFQATT, CDR2 SNEGSKA (reference sequence). The CDR3 has 13 residues. CDR3 sequence reads: CSARPGLQETQYF. CDR3 nucleotide sequence: TGCAGTGCACGACCGGGACTCCAAGAGACCCAGTACTTC.